The 28 T cell receptor beta chains reported below all come from one sample, sequenced in a study of blood T cell repertoires in COVID-19. The protocol was immunoSEQ multiplex PCR, while the TCRdb copy is restricted to in-frame clones and leaves out a portion. Of 95,000 to 110,000 clones in the sample, 88% were seen once. Sequenced input: peripheral blood. The source of these receptors is a human donor in a cohort sampled during active COVID-19.

This sequence joins TRBV9 and TRBJ1-6, with D possibly matching TRBD1 (6 bases). The germline V gene has CDR1 SGDLS and CDR2 YYNGEE. The CDR3 covers 17 residues. Trimming took off 4 bases at V and 0 bases at J, with 14 bases between the two ends. The CDR3, as DNA: TGTGCCAGCAGCCCGAGGGACACCAGCTCCTATAATTCACCCCTCCACTTT. It encodes CASSPRDTSSYNSPLHF.

The V call is TRBV6-2 or TRBV6-3, the J call TRBJ2-7; 9 nucleotides agree with TRBD2. Trimming removed 4 bases from V and 2 bases from J; junction bases left unmatched: 3. This CDR3 has 14 residues. Looked up from germline, CDR1 is MNHEY and CDR2 is SVGEGT. CDR3 nucleotides: TGTGCCAGCAGTTGGTCTAGCGGGGCCTACGAGCAGTACTTC. Protein sequence: CASSWSSGAYEQYF.

J is TRBJ2-7 and V is TRBV5-4; D is uncertain. Germline V gene data show CDR1 as SGHNT and CDR2 as YYREEE (reference sequence). The CDR3 runs 15 residues. Trimming shortened V by 4 bases and J by 2 bases, and 16 bases separated the two germline ends. CDR3 DNA sequence: TGTGCCAGCAGCCCTTCGTCTGACTCGGCCTACGAGCAGTACTTC. Its translation: CASSPSSDSAYEQYF. The variable domain in full, with the rest retrieved from reference TRBV5-4 and TRBJ2-7, is ETGVTQSPTHLIKTRGQQVTLRCSSQSGHNTVSWYQQALGQGPQFIFQYYREEENGRGNFPPRFSGLQFPNYSSELNVNALELDDSALYLCASSPSSDSAYEQYFGPGTRLTVT.

The rearrangement joins TRBV7-3 to TRBJ1-1; D gene uncertain. V was shortened by 4 bases and J by 1 base, with 10 bases between the two germline ends. The CDR3 length is 14 residues. From germline, CDR1 is SGHTA and CDR2 FQGTGA. The CDR3 sequence: CASSYGRGNTEAFF. The CDR3 DNA reads as TGTGCCAGCAGCTACGGACGGGGGAACACTGAAGCTTTCTTT. Full variable domain (outside the CDR3, taken from reference TRBV7-3 and TRBJ1-1): GAGVSQTPSNKVTEKGKYVELRCDPISGHTALYWYRQSLGQGPEFLIYFQGTGAADDSGLPNDRFFAVRPEGSVSTLKIQRTERGDSAVYLCASSYGRGNTEAFFGQGTRLTVV.

J is TRBJ1-4 and V is TRBV6-5; a possible D gene is TRBD1 (6 bases). Germline V gene data show CDR1 as MNHEY and CDR2 as SVGAGI. The V end was cut by 4 bases, the J end by 8 bases, with 14 bases between. The CDR3 length is 14 residues. CDR3 nucleotides: TGTGCCAGCAGTTCATCAGGGGCAAGGGAAAAACTGTTTTTT. It translates to CASSSSGAREKLFF.

The chain employs TRBV19 and TRBJ1-5; unclear D gene. In germline, CDR1 is LNHDA, CDR2 SQIVND (reference sequence). V was cut by 2 bases and J by 1 base, with 6 bases left in between. The CDR3 is made up of 14 amino acids. The CDR3 here is CASSITVSNQPQHF. DNA for the CDR3: TGTGCCAGTAGTATAACAGTGAGCAATCAGCCCCAGCATTTT.

V is TRBV6-1 and J is TRBJ2-1, with D unclear. This CDR3 has 14 amino acids. V was shortened by 2 bases and J by 4 bases, with 9 bases between the two germline ends. CDR1 is MNHNS and CDR2 is SASEGT in the germline V gene. Written as DNA, the CDR3 is TGTGCCAGCAGTGAATCAGGAATTTACAATGAGCAGTTCTTC. Translated: CASSESGIYNEQFF.

V and J are TRBV11-2 and TRBJ1-4, with D possibly TRBD1 on 6 matching bases. Trimming removed 6 bases at V and 6 bases at J, with 14 bases between. Germline values: CDR1 SGHAT, CDR2 FQNNGV. The CDR3 spans 14 residues. The CDR3 coding sequence is TGTGCCAGCAGTCGGCGGACAGCCGATGAAAAACTGTTTTTT. It translates to CASSRRTADEKLFF. The complete variable domain, with remaining parts taken from reference TRBV11-2 and TRBJ1-4, reads EAGVAQSPRYKIIEKRQSVAFWCNPISGHATLYWYQQILGQGPKLLIQFQNNGVVDDSQLPKDRFSAERLKGVDSTLKIQPAKLEDSAVYLCASSRRTADEKLFFGSGTQLSVL.

The V gene is TRBV11-2, the J gene TRBJ1-2; D is ambiguous. Germline-derived CDR1 and CDR2 are SGHAT and FQNNGV. The CDR3 is 14 amino acids. Trimming stripped 0 bases from V and 4 bases from J, with 9 bases between. The CDR3 region is CASSLDAGFYGYTF. The CDR3, as DNA: TGTGCCAGCAGCTTAGATGCGGGGTTCTATGGCTACACCTTC.

This clone was observed a few times. The V gene is TRBV5-4, the J gene TRBJ1-1, with 9 bases aligning to TRBD1. J was trimmed by 10 bases and V by 3 bases; bases with no gene match: 7. Germline V gives CDR1 SGHNT, CDR2 YYREEE (reference sequence). This CDR3 spans 13 amino acids. CDR3 sequence (DNA): TGTGCCAGCAGCTCCTACAGGGGGCAGAGAGCTTTCTTT. Protein sequence: CASSSYRGQRAFF.

This clone was seen once. The CDR3 DNA reads TGTGCCAGCAGCCCCCTCGGGGGTAGCAATCAGCCCCAGCATTTT. Its translation is CASSPLGGSNQPQHF. The rearrangement links TRBV7-8 to TRBJ1-5; tentative D call: TRBD1 (5 bases). The CDR3 length is 15 residues. Germline CDR1 reads SGHVS; CDR2 reads FQNEAQ. V was pared by 5 bases and J by 0 bases, with 11 bases between.

The chain has TRBV6-6 and TRBJ1-1, with a possible D match to TRBD1 (6 bases). V was clipped by 3 bases and J by 1 base, with 12 bases between them. There are 15 residues in the CDR3. The germline V gene has CDR1 MNHNY and CDR2 SVGAGI (reference sequence). The CDR3 spells CASSYPGHRNTEAFF. The CDR3 nucleotides are TGTGCCAGCAGTTATCCGGGACACCGGAACACTGAAGCTTTCTTT.

The chain carries TRBV13 and TRBJ2-1; maybe TRBD1 (5 bases). This CDR3 comprises 11 residues. CDR1 PRHDT and CDR2 FYEKMQ come from the germline V gene (reference sequence). V dropped 5 bases and J dropped 10 bases, with 9 bases sitting between them. CDR3 sequence reads: CASSLRTEQFF. CDR3 DNA: TGTGCCAGCAGCCTCCGGACAGAGCAGTTCTTC.

The chain uses TRBV3-1 (or the pseudogene TRBV3-2) and TRBJ2-7; TRBD2 aligns across 10 bases. V dropped 0 bases and J dropped 3; count of bases not matched to a gene: 8. Per the germline V gene, CDR1 is LGHDT and CDR2 is YNNKEL (reference sequence). The CDR3 extends over 17 amino acids. CDR3 DNA sequence: TGTGCCAGCAGCCAAGAGGCTAGCGGGAGTGTGGACTACGAGCAGTACTTC. This encodes CASSQEASGSVDYEQYF.

In the case of this clone: At one boundary the junction diverges from the germline segment, which might be a read error. The chain has TRBV7-7 and TRBJ1-3; 9 positions match TRBD1. The germline gives CDR1 SSHAT, CDR2 FNYEAQ (reference sequence). This CDR3 is built from 16 residues. The CDR3 is CASSPGTGSSGNTIYF. The CDR3 coding sequence is TGTGCTAGCAGCCCCGGGACAGGGTCGTCTGGAAACACCATATATTTT.

The chain employs TRBV27 and TRBJ1-3; D is perhaps TRBD1 (5 bases). Germline V gene sequence: CDR1 MNHEY, CDR2 SMNVEV (reference sequence). The ends were cut back, 6 bases at V and 0 bases at J, with 24 bases in the middle. This CDR3 has 19 residues. The CDR3 DNA sequence: TGTGCCAGCAGCCCCGGTGCTGACAGTATTAAGGTCTCTGGAAACACCATATATTTT. The encoded protein is CASSPGADSIKVSGNTIYF.

The rearrangement uses TRBV30 and TRBJ1-3; TRBD1 might be the D (5 bases). Germline V gives CDR1 GTSNPN, CDR2 SVGIG (reference sequence). The V end was cut by 4 bases, the J end by 0 bases, with 10 bases between. CDR3 size: 14 residues. The CDR3 coding sequence is TGTGCCTGGAAGCCAGGGAACTCTGGAAACACCATATATTTT. This gives the protein CAWKPGNSGNTIYF.

The J gene is TRBJ2-7, the V gene TRBV7-9; 10 bases line up with TRBD1. CDR3 length: 15 residues. V trimming: 7 bases; J trimming: 1 base; junction bases outside the gene matches: 7. Germline CDR1 and CDR2: SEHNR and FQNEAQ (reference sequence). CDR3 DNA sequence: TGTGCCAGCACACCGGGACAGGGGATATCCTACGAGCAGTACTTC. Translation gives CASTPGQGISYEQYF.

The V call is TRBV9, the J call TRBJ2-2, with TRBD2 identical over 10 bases. This CDR3 has 17 amino acids. With V trimmed by 0 bases and J by 0 bases, 2 bases remained unmatched. The germline CDR1 and CDR2 sequences are SGDLS and YYNGEE. As DNA, the CDR3 is TGTGCCAGCAGCGTAGAGGGGACTAGCGCGAACACCGGGGAGCTGTTTTTT. Protein product: CASSVEGTSANTGELFF.

This clone has only one observation. The V and J genes are TRBV30 and TRBJ1-5; weak D call: TRBD1 (5 bases). Trimming removed 0 bases from V and 4 bases from J, with 10 bases in between. The V gene's germline CDR1 is GTSNPN and CDR2 SVGIG (reference sequence). The CDR3 contains 14 residues. Here the CDR3 reads CAWSVGRRNQPQHF. CDR3 sequence (DNA): TGTGCCTGGAGTGTGGGGCGGCGAAATCAGCCCCAGCATTTT.

The chain couples TRBV7-9 to TRBJ2-1, with 7 bases that match TRBD1. V lost 8 bases and J lost 5; bases outside the gene matches: 12. Germline V CDR1 and CDR2: SEHNR, FQNEAQ (reference sequence). CDR3 size: 15 residues. The CDR3 protein is CASLGRSGGNNEQFF. In DNA form, the CDR3 reads TGTGCCAGCCTCGGCCGGTCAGGGGGTAACAATGAGCAGTTCTTC.

The chain links TRBV12-5 to TRBJ2-3, with unresolved D. The CDR3 is 15 residues long. V was clipped by 2 bases and J by 2 bases, with 11 bases between them. Germline V gene sequence: CDR1 LGHNT, CDR2 FRNRAP. The CDR3 region is CASGLYGGDTDTQYF. The CDR3 DNA reads as TGTGCTAGTGGTTTGTATGGCGGCGACACAGATACGCAGTATTTT.

The chain uses TRBV27 and TRBJ2-5; 10 nucleotides line up with TRBD2. CDR1 MNHEY and CDR2 SMNVEV come from the germline V gene (reference sequence). The CDR3 totals 18 residues. V lost 8 bases and J lost 5; bases outside the gene matches: 20. The DNA of the CDR3 is TGTGCCAGCCGAAAGCCAGGGGGGCTAGCGGGGGCTCGGGAGACCCAGTACTTC. As protein: CASRKPGGLAGARETQYF.

The chain uses TRBV19 and TRBJ2-2, with 7 nucleotides matching TRBD2. CDR1 and CDR2 from the germline V gene are LNHDA and SQIVND (reference sequence). The ends lost 5 bases at V and 6 bases at J; junction bases unmatched: 9. The CDR3 has 15 amino acids. The CDR3 bases are TGTGCCAGTAGTCCGGGAGGAGTTGCGGCCGGGGAGCTGTTTTTT. Its protein is CASSPGGVAAGELFF.

The chain uses TRBV27 and TRBJ2-3; 9 bases align to TRBD2. Losses at the gene ends were 4 bases for V and 3 bases for J; bases not matched to a gene: 11. The CDR3 is 17 amino acids. CDR1 and CDR2 (germline): MNHEY, SMNVEV (reference sequence). The CDR3 bases are TGTGCCAGCAGTTCCTGGGGCGGGGGGGGAAAAACAGATACGCAGTATTTT. Protein: CASSSWGGGGKTDTQYF.

This chain connects TRBV5-1 to TRBJ2-1; 9 bases agree with TRBD2. Looked up from germline, CDR1 is SGHRS and CDR2 is YFSETQ. This CDR3 comprises 15 residues. J lost 5 bases, V lost 0 bases, and 3 bases had no gene match. The CDR3 DNA reads as TGCGCCAGCAGCTTGGTCGCTAGCGGGAACAATGAGCAGTTCTTC. It encodes CASSLVASGNNEQFF. The whole variable domain, remainder taken from reference TRBV5-1 and TRBJ2-1, is KAGVTQTPRYLIKTRGQQVTLSCSPISGHRSVSWYQQTPGQGLQFLFEYFSETQRNKGNFPGRFSGRQFSNSRSEMNVSTLELGDSALYLCASSLVASGNNEQFFGPGTRLTVL.

The V gene is TRBV4-1, the J gene TRBJ1-6, with a weak D call TRBD1 (6 bases). The CDR3 is made up of 16 amino acids. Germline V lookup: CDR1 MGHRA, CDR2 YSYEKL. V lost 2 bases and J 10 bases, leaving 18 bases between the germline ends. CDR3 in amino acids: CASSQTTTGRGSPLHF. CDR3 sequence (DNA): TGCGCCAGCAGCCAAACGACCACAGGGAGGGGGTCACCCCTCCACTTT.

The CDR3 protein is CASRLRQGAEDYGYTF. CDR3 DNA sequence: TGTGCCAGCAGATTACGACAGGGGGCAGAGGACTATGGCTACACCTTC. V is TRBV11-2 and J is TRBJ1-2; TRBD1 matches at 10 bases. The CDR3 is 16 residues long. Germline V lookup: CDR1 SGHAT, CDR2 FQNNGV. V lost 6 bases to trimming and J lost 3 bases; unmatched junction nucleotides: 10.